This T cell receptor (beta chain) was obtained from a study of T cell responses to AZD1222 COVID-19 vaccine. Study results and limitations: Distributed over spike, vaccine-associated CD4 TCRs predominated at 160-218 and 743-854. The donor group comprised mostly white British people and more females; the analysis possibly underestimated clonal diversity. Seropositivity was recorded at baseline in only 5 or 6 AZD1222 recipients.

Between the trimmed V and J ends, which lost 3 bases and 8 bases, there was a span of 16 bases. The CDR3 loop spans 14 amino acids. Germline CDR1 reads LNHDA; CDR2 reads SQIVND (reference sequence). With respect to this clone: The antigen remains unidentified.

Sequencing used immunoSEQ multiplex PCR; TCRdb keeps in-frame clones, though not all of them. Of 120,000 to 150,000 clones in the sample, about 91% were seen once. The specimen comprised peripheral blood, sampled on day 0 of MenACWY control vaccination. This TCR was sampled from an adult in good health. The J gene is TRBJ1-2, the V gene TRBV19; D unclear. As DNA, the CDR3 is TGTGCCAGTAGTATTGGCCGGCCACTCGGCGGCTACACCTTC. Translated: CASSIGRPLGGYTF.